The 3 T cell receptor beta chains presented below share a single source sample, sequenced in a study of shared clonotypes between healthy human individuals. The data were produced by immunoSEQ multiplex PCR, yet TCRdb's version contains in-frame clones alone and is incomplete. The profile covers roughly 2.2 million clones, with approximately 93% appearing a single time and 0.35% to 0.45% taken by the ten largest. The material sequenced was naive CD4+ T cells from PBMCs. The subset denotes: CD45RA+ positively selected. The receptors come from a man younger than 35 in good health. Some clones in this sample may be carry-over from other donors' samples.

V usage is TRBV19 and J usage is TRBJ2-1, with 13 bases matching TRBD2. Losses at the gene ends were 3 bases for V and 8 bases for J; bases not matched to a gene: 7. Germline-derived CDR1 and CDR2 are LNHDA and SQIVND (reference sequence). CDR3 size: 16 residues. The CDR3 sequence is CASSIRLAGGAYEQFF. As DNA, the CDR3 is TGTGCCAGTAGTATCCGACTAGCGGGAGGAGCATATGAGCAGTTCTTC.

The CDR3 loop reads CASSQDTASNTEAFF. The CDR3 coding sequence is TGTGCCAGCAGCCAAGATACAGCGTCGAACACTGAAGCTTTCTTT. The chain is built from TRBV4-2 and TRBJ1-1; D is undetermined. The CDR3 is 15 residues long. In germline, CDR1 is LGHNA, CDR2 YNFKEQ. Trimming took off 0 bases at V and 1 base at J, with 9 bases between the two ends.

This chain uses TRBV7-9 with TRBJ2-5; D might be TRBD1 (6 bases). Trimming took off 7 bases at V and 5 bases at J, with 17 bases between the two ends. Germline CDR1 and CDR2: SEHNR and FQNEAQ (reference sequence). The CDR3 length is 14 residues. CDR3 sequence: CASNLQGQWETQYF. The CDR3 DNA reads TGTGCCAGCAACCTACAGGGCCAGTGGGAGACCCAGTACTTC.